These 21 T cell receptor beta chains share one sample of origin, sequenced in a study of post-analysis software for immune sequencing data. Study-wide results and limits: Controls showed lower frequencies than patients for roughly five TRBV segments, and TRBV5-6, TRBV5-1 and TRBV20-1 were among these.

The antigens these receptors bind are not known. The TCR beta cDNA libraries contained unique molecular identifiers. TCRdb called the PCR reads again in MiXCR, with one record for every CDR3 protein. The sample holds about 200,000 distinct CDR3 sequences, 29% seen once. Specimen: blood. The receptor source for this set is a girl between 2 and 17 years old with multiple sclerosis.

Turning to this clonotype: It may be a read error: a sequence one base away is much more abundant. This chain uses TRBV5-1 with TRBJ2-3; D is perhaps TRBD1 (6 bases). Per germline, CDR1 SGHRS and CDR2 YFSETQ. The CDR3 covers 16 residues. CDR3 DNA sequence: TGCGCCAGCAGCGCACCACGGGACACTGGTCCAGATGCGCAGTATTTT. Protein sequence: CASSAPRDTGPDAQYF.

In its sample, this clonotype was seen once. A read error may be the cause here, since a much bigger clone is one base away. CDR3 DNA: TGCGCCAGCAGCCAAGCTTCCGCAAGAAGAGGGGAGACCCAGTACTTC. This translates into CASSQASARRGETQYF. V usage is TRBV4-1 and J usage is TRBJ2-5, with a tentative D call TRBD2 (5 bases). V was pared by 1 base and J by 5 bases, with 17 bases between. The CDR3 covers 16 residues. Looked up from germline, CDR1 is MGHRA and CDR2 is YSYEKL.

This clonotype has just a few counts. At one end the junction does not follow the germline gene, possibly because of a read error. This chain links TRBV3-1 with TRBJ2-7; D is uncertain. The length of the CDR3 is 15 residues. In germline, CDR1 is LGHDT, CDR2 YNNKEL (reference sequence). CDR3 bases: TGTGCCCGCAGCCAAGGACGGAGTCCTACCTACGAGCAGTACTTC. Protein product: CARSQGRSPTYEQYF.

In the case of this clonotype: An end of the junction does not agree with germline; a read error may underlie this. This rearrangement joins TRBV5-1 to TRBJ2-7; TRBD2 aligns across 7 bases. CDR1 and CDR2 from the germline V gene are SGHRS and YFSETQ. This CDR3 is built from 13 residues. CDR3 residues: CAGSLGGTYEQYF. In DNA form, the CDR3 reads TGCGCCGGCAGCTTGGGAGGGACCTACGAGCAGTACTTC.

This chain connects TRBV5-1 to TRBJ2-7; the match to TRBD1 covers 8 bases. The germline V gene has CDR1 SGHRS and CDR2 YFSETQ. V trimming: 2 bases; J trimming: 0 bases; junction bases outside the gene matches: 4. The CDR3 covers 15 residues. CDR3 loop: CASSFGQGASYEQYF. CDR3 DNA sequence: TGCGCCAGCAGCTTTGGGCAGGGGGCCTCCTACGAGCAGTACTTC.

The genes are TRBV7-9 and TRBJ2-5; maybe TRBD1 (6 bases). V lost 5 bases and J lost 2, with 15 bases in between. CDR1 and CDR2 from the germline V gene are SEHNR and FQNEAQ (reference sequence). The CDR3 covers 15 residues. For the CDR3, the DNA is TGTGCCAGCAGCGGAACTGGGACACCACAAGAGACCCAGTACTTC. Translated, it gives CASSGTGTPQETQYF.

The chain has TRBV4-1 and TRBJ1-6; TRBD1 matches 8 bases. The CDR3 contains 16 residues. Germline V CDR1 and CDR2: MGHRA, YSYEKL. Losses at the gene ends were 2 bases for V and 9 bases for J; bases not matched to a gene: 9. CDR3 nucleotide sequence: TGCGCCAGCAGCCAACCCTGGACAGGGACGAGTTCACCCCTCCACTTT. Translation: CASSQPWTGTSSPLHF.

V usage is TRBV20-1 and J usage is TRBJ2-7; TRBD1 might be the D (6 bases). This CDR3 has 15 amino acids. From germline, CDR1 is DFQATT and CDR2 SNEGSKA (reference sequence). Trimming pared 1 base from V and 1 base from J, leaving 14 bases between. The CDR3 protein is CSARGAWGRSYEQYF. The DNA for the CDR3 is TGCAGTGCTAGAGGGGCCTGGGGGCGGTCCTACGAGCAGTACTTC.

With regard to this clonotype: This clone may be a read error of a much larger clone one base away. The chain has TRBV6-5 and TRBJ2-5; TRBD2 agrees at 7 bases. The CDR3 totals 15 residues. Germline V gene sequence: CDR1 MNHEY, CDR2 SVGAGI. The V gene end was trimmed by 0 bases and the J gene end by 11 bases; junction bases not matched to a gene: 12. CDR3 DNA sequence: TGTGCCAGCAGTTACTCGCCAGCGGGGCCATACGGGCAGTACTTC. Translated, it gives CASSYSPAGPYGQYF.

As for this clonotype: Possible read error: a much larger clone is one base away. The chain employs TRBV5-1 and TRBJ2-1; TRBD2 matches 9 bases. V shed 4 bases and J 10 bases; nucleotides not matched to a gene: 9. Germline V gene sequence: CDR1 SGHRS, CDR2 YFSETQ. The CDR3 contains 14 residues. For the CDR3, the DNA is TGCGCCAGCAGCAGTAGCGGGGGAAGCTACGAGCAGTTCTTC. It is translated as CASSSSGGSYEQFF.

In this sample, this clonotype turned up many times. The gene calls are TRBV5-1 and TRBJ2-7; D gene uncertain. Trimming left V 4 bases short and J 2 bases short, with 7 bases between. There are 12 residues in the CDR3. From germline, CDR1 is SGHRS and CDR2 YFSETQ. CDR3 amino acids: CASSGTTYEQYF. Here the CDR3 DNA reads TGCGCCAGCAGCGGAACCACCTACGAGCAGTACTTC.

This clonotype was found a few times. The V and J genes are TRBV20-1 and TRBJ2-1, with D perhaps TRBD2 (5 bases). This CDR3 spans 17 amino acids. Trimming left V 1 base short and J 0 bases short, with 16 bases between. Germline V lookup: CDR1 DFQATT, CDR2 SNEGSKA (reference sequence). CDR3 coding DNA: TGCAGTGCTAGAGTTTCGTTAGGTGCGGGCTCCTACAATGAGCAGTTCTTC. Its translation is CSARVSLGAGSYNEQFF.

The sample holds many counts of this clonotype. The CDR3 loop is CASSQEYNEQFF. The CDR3 DNA follows: TGCGCCAGCAGTCAAGAATACAATGAGCAGTTCTTC. The chain is built from TRBV10-1 and TRBJ2-1, with D hard to call. CDR3 length: 12 residues. CDR1 is WNHNN, CDR2 SYGVQD, per germline (reference sequence). V lost 5 bases to trimming and J lost 4 bases, with 6 bases between them.

CDR3 sequence: CASLGQGGFRNNSPLHF. The CDR3 nucleotides are TGTGCCAGCTTGGGACAGGGAGGGTTTAGGAATAATTCACCCCTCCACTTT. The rearrangement links TRBV6-1 to TRBJ1-6, with TRBD1 matching 9 bases. CDR3 length: 17 amino acids. CDR1 and CDR2 from the germline V gene are MNHNS and SASEGT. The junction had 13 bases not matched to a gene; V was cut back by 8 bases and J by 5 bases.

The sample holds a few counts of this clonotype. J is TRBJ2-5 and V is TRBV6-6; 7 bases are a match to TRBD1. The V and J ends lost 2 bases and 5 bases, in that order; junction bases with no gene match: 8. The CDR3 runs 15 residues. Germline V CDR1 and CDR2: MNHNY, SVGAGI (reference sequence). The CDR3 nucleotides are TGTGCCAGCAGTTACCAACAGGGGCGGTGGGAGACCCAGTACTTC. It yields the protein CASSYQQGRWETQYF.

Ten or more counts support this clonotype. The J gene is TRBJ2-7, the V gene TRBV5-1; 8 positions match TRBD2. The CDR3 covers 15 residues. The germline V gene has CDR1 SGHRS and CDR2 YFSETQ. V shed 0 bases and J 6 bases; nucleotides not matched to a gene: 8. The CDR3 nucleotides read TGCGCCAGCAGCTTGGTCCCGGGACTAGAGTCCGAGCAGTACTTC. It specifies CASSLVPGLESEQYF. Complete variable domain (other parts from reference TRBV5-1 and TRBJ2-7): KAGVTQTPRYLIKTRGQQVTLSCSPISGHRSVSWYQQTPGQGLQFLFEYFSETQRNKGNFPGRFSGRQFSNSRSEMNVSTLELGDSALYLCASSLVPGLESEQYFGPGTRLTVT.

The rearrangement links TRBV29-1 to TRBJ2-2, with 8 bases lining up with TRBD2. The germline CDR1 and CDR2 sequences are SQVTM and ANQGSEA. This CDR3 has 14 amino acids. The trim removed 4 bases at V and 4 bases at J, leaving 5 bases unmatched. CDR3 residues: CSVVRAGVTGELFF. CDR3 in DNA: TGCAGCGTTGTTCGAGCGGGAGTCACCGGGGAGCTGTTTTTT.

Ten or more counts support this clonotype. The genes are TRBV5-1 and TRBJ1-2; no firm D call. This CDR3 spans 14 amino acids. Between the trimmed V and J ends, which lost 0 bases and 0 bases, there was a span of 6 bases. Germline V gene lookup returns CDR1 SGHRS and CDR2 YFSETQ. CDR3 region: CASSLDTPNYGYTF. For the CDR3, the DNA is TGCGCCAGCAGCTTGGACACCCCTAACTATGGCTACACCTTC.

The chain uses TRBV15 and TRBJ2-5; 7 nucleotides align to TRBD2. V lost 0 bases and J lost 5; bases outside the gene matches: 9. CDR1 and CDR2 from the germline V gene are LNHNV and YYDKDF (reference sequence). This CDR3 comprises 16 residues. The CDR3 DNA sequence: TGTGCCACCAGCAGAGATGGGGTGGCGGGAGATGAGACCCAGTACTTC. Translation gives CATSRDGVAGDETQYF.

Only a few counts were recorded for this clonotype. The gene calls are TRBV20-1 and TRBJ1-1; possible D gene TRBD1, 5 bases. Trimming took 3 bases from V and 5 from J, leaving 10 bases between them. Germline CDR1 reads DFQATT; CDR2 reads SNEGSKA (reference sequence). CDR3 length: 12 amino acids. The CDR3 region has the DNA TGCAGTGCTAGGGGGGGAGGGACTGAAGCTTTCTTT. Translated, it gives CSARGGGTEAFF.

This clonotype was counted ten times or more. The CDR3 nucleotides read TGTGCCAGCAGTTTAGGGCGGCAGGACGGAGAGACCCAGTACTTC. It specifies CASSLGRQDGETQYF. The chain combines TRBV12-3 or TRBV12-4 with TRBJ2-5; D not resolved. Trimming shortened V by 1 base and J by 4 bases, and 13 bases separated the two germline ends. CDR3 length: 15 amino acids.